Sequencing of this T cell receptor (beta chain) was carried out in a study of STAT5B mutations in CD4+ large granular lymphocyte leukemia. Study-level results: About a quarter of private leukemic clonotypes occurred rarely in other patients' non-leukemic repertoires. TRBV06-family usage was enriched in top patient clones (8/27) versus controls (2/35).

Sequencing was at survey level. Assay: immunoSEQ multiplex PCR; the TCRdb copy retains only in-frame clones and omits some. Of 31,000 or so clones listed, 65% to 80% are singletons. As for this clone: Its antigen is not identified.

The CDR3 sequence is 17 residues long. CDR1 and CDR2 from the germline V gene are LGHNA and YNFKEQ. Trimming shortened V by 0 bases and J by 0 bases, and 11 bases separated the two germline ends. The sequence was collected from a human donor in good health. The rearrangement joins TRBV4-2 to TRBJ2-2; D not certain. The sequencing input was CD4+ T cells from blood buffy coats. The CDR3 sequence: CASSQEVSRTNTGELFF. The CDR3 nucleotides read TGTGCCAGCAGCCAAGAAGTGTCCCGAACGAACACCGGGGAGCTGTTTTTT.